Below, 15 T cell receptor beta chains from the same sample are listed, as sequenced in a study of technical replicates of blood from a few donors. Libraries were prepared by immunoSEQ multiplex PCR; TCRdb keeps only in-frame clonotypes and omits some of them. The sample lists 55,000 to 80,000 clones, roughly 89% occurring once. Sequencing used PBMCs. These receptors originate from a human donor in good health. Some clones in this sample may be carry-over from other donors' samples.

The chain has TRBV11-2 and TRBJ2-1; 7 bases fit TRBD2. Germline V CDR1 and CDR2: SGHAT, FQNNGV. V was clipped by 8 bases and J by 7 bases; unmatched bases: 20. CDR3 length: 17 residues. The CDR3 sequence is CASLGGVAGPPGNEQFF. CDR3 DNA sequence: TGTGCCAGCTTGGGGGGGGTCGCGGGGCCCCCCGGGAATGAGCAGTTCTTC.

This rearrangement joins TRBV4-3 to TRBJ2-3; D call uncertain. Germline V CDR1 and CDR2: LGHNA, YSLEER. V was pared by 1 base and J by 4 bases, with 15 bases between. This CDR3 has 16 residues. In nucleotides, the CDR3 is TGCGCCAGCAGCCAAGCCGAGGCCTTGGTTCCAGATACGCAGTATTTT. This gives the protein CASSQAEALVPDTQYF.

This clone was counted once. The chain carries TRBV4-1 and TRBJ1-2; tentatively, D is TRBD1 (6 bases). This CDR3 comprises 18 residues. Trimming took off 1 base at V and 2 bases at J, with 20 bases between the two ends. Germline V gives CDR1 MGHRA, CDR2 YSYEKL. The CDR3 nucleotides read TGCGCCAGCAGCCAAGGGAACCCGACACTGGACAGAAACTATGGCTACACCTTC. It encodes CASSQGNPTLDRNYGYTF.

The V call is TRBV6-1, the J call TRBJ1-2; D is ambiguous. The CDR3 is 15 residues long. V was shortened by 8 bases and J by 8 bases, with 24 bases between the two germline ends. CDR1 is MNHNS and CDR2 is SASEGT in the germline V gene. The CDR3 sequence is CASYTYDLPQRGYTF. As DNA, the CDR3 is TGTGCCAGCTATACGTATGACCTTCCCCAGCGGGGCTACACCTTC.

The sample holds a few counts of this clone. The rearrangement joins TRBV10-3 to TRBJ1-1, with D perhaps matching TRBD1 (5 bases). This CDR3 is built from 13 residues. CDR1 and CDR2 (germline): ENHRY, SYGVKD. Trimming removed 6 bases from V and 1 base from J, with 9 bases in between. CDR3 loop: CAIRHGGNTEAFF. The CDR3 DNA reads TGTGCCATCAGGCACGGGGGGAACACTGAAGCTTTCTTT.

V is TRBV4-3 and J is TRBJ2-1; a possible D gene is TRBD2 (6 bases). The V gene's germline CDR1 is LGHNA and CDR2 YSLEER. V lost 0 bases to trimming and J lost 7 bases, with 13 bases between them. This CDR3 contains 15 residues. CDR3 residues: CASSQEPGLSNEQFF. The CDR3, as DNA: TGCGCCAGCAGCCAAGAGCCGGGACTCTCTAATGAGCAGTTCTTC.

This rearrangement joins TRBV30 to TRBJ1-2, with D uncertain. Trimming removed 1 base at V and 4 bases at J, with 10 bases between. The CDR3 has 13 amino acids. The germline CDR1 and CDR2 sequences are GTSNPN and SVGIG (reference sequence). CDR3 residues: CAWSEGTSYGYTF. The CDR3 DNA reads TGTGCCTGGAGTGAGGGCACTAGCTATGGCTACACCTTC.

The chain is built from TRBV29-1 and TRBJ1-1; D unresolved. Trimming cost V 5 bases and J 1 base, with 8 bases left between them. The V gene's germline CDR1 is SQVTM and CDR2 ANQGSEA. This CDR3 has 12 amino acids. CDR3 sequence: CSVLTRNTEAFF. The CDR3 DNA reads TGCAGCGTTCTTACGCGGAACACTGAAGCTTTCTTT.

The chain couples TRBV6-5 to TRBJ1-1; unclear D gene. The CDR3 consists of 13 residues. Trimming removed 2 bases at V and 3 bases at J, with 7 bases between. CDR1 and CDR2 (germline): MNHEY, SVGAGI. The CDR3 reads CASSYVGYTEAFF. The CDR3 region has the DNA TGTGCCAGCAGTTACGTGGGCTACACTGAAGCTTTCTTT.

CDR3 sequence reads: CASSLGAGGWTDTQYF. CDR3 nucleotide sequence: TGTGCCAGCAGCTTAGGAGCGGGGGGGTGGACAGATACGCAGTATTTT. V usage is TRBV7-2 and J usage is TRBJ2-3; TRBD2 aligns across 10 bases. The CDR3 consists of 16 residues. The junction had 4 bases not matched to a gene; V was cut back by 1 base and J by 3 bases. Germline CDR1 and CDR2: SGHTA and FQGNSA.

The gene calls are TRBV2 and TRBJ2-7, with a weak D call TRBD2 (6 bases). V lost 7 bases and J 5 bases, leaving 21 bases between the germline ends. The germline V gene has CDR1 SNHLY and CDR2 FYNNEI. The CDR3 totals 15 residues. The CDR3 nucleotides read TGTGCCAGCACTAGTGGAGGGACGAGGGAGAACGAGCAGTACTTC. Translated, it gives CASTSGGTRENEQYF.

The chain has TRBV4-1 and TRBJ2-3; the D gene is possibly TRBD2 (6 bases). CDR1 is MGHRA and CDR2 is YSYEKL in the germline V gene. This CDR3 region has 18 residues. V was shortened by 0 bases and J by 1 base, with 17 bases between the two germline ends. CDR3: CASSQEMAAGGRTDTQYF. CDR3 sequence (DNA): TGCGCCAGCAGCCAAGAAATGGCAGCGGGCGGGCGCACAGATACGCAGTATTTT.

The J gene is TRBJ1-2, the V gene TRBV12-5; D gene unclear. CDR3 length equals 11 residues. Germline V gene sequence: CDR1 LGHNT, CDR2 FRNRAP. The V end lost 6 bases, the J end lost 1 base, and 3 bases lay between the germline ends. CDR3 sequence: CASGHNYGYTF. CDR3 sequence (DNA): TGTGCTAGTGGACATAACTATGGCTACACCTTC. Looking up the rest from reference TRBV12-5 and TRBJ1-2 gives the full variable domain: DARVTQTPRHKVTEMGQEVTMRCQPILGHNTVFWYRQTMMQGLELLAYFRNRAPLDDSGMPKDRFSAEMPDATLATLKIQPSEPRDSAVYFCASGHNYGYTFGSGTRLTVV.

This clone was recorded only once. J is TRBJ1-2 and V is TRBV5-4; 8 bases line up with TRBD1. The V segment lost 1 base and the J segment 2 bases; nucleotides outside the gene matches: 7. The CDR3 sequence is 16 residues long. Looked up from germline, CDR1 is SGHNT and CDR2 is YYREEE (reference sequence). Here the CDR3 DNA reads TGTGCCAGCAGCTTGCGGTCAGGGGGCACCAACTATGGCTACACCTTC. Residues: CASSLRSGGTNYGYTF.

This chain joins TRBV7-2 and TRBJ2-3, with TRBD2 matching 7 bases. Germline-derived CDR1 and CDR2 are SGHTA and FQGNSA. Trimming took 0 bases from V and 2 from J; bases not matched to a gene: 11. This CDR3 is built from 18 residues. The CDR3 sequence is CASSLATYTGGYTDTQYF. For the CDR3, the DNA is TGTGCCAGCAGCTTAGCAACTTACACGGGAGGTTACACAGATACGCAGTATTTT.